In its sample, the clone carrying this T cell receptor beta chain was seen once. Its antigen is not identified. This entry belongs to a study of response to subunit inactivated influenza vaccine. Study observations and caveats: It was suggested by the authors that few new T cells are recruited by each seasonal influenza vaccination.

From the RT-PCR reads, TCRdb called clonotypes with MiXCR, one entry per CDR3 protein. In the table there are 250,000 to 350,000 distinct CDR3 sequences, roughly 22% of which are singletons. The sequence came from a man between 50 and 75 years old who received an inactivated influenza vaccine. The material sequenced was PBMCs from blood, taken approximately 22 months after vaccination.

DNA for the CDR3: TGTGCCAGCAGTTTGACAGGTGGTGTATCGATTAGTGAAAAACTGTTTTTT. Encoded protein: CASSLTGGVSISEKLFF. The chain combines TRBV12-3 or TRBV12-4 with TRBJ1-4, with a tentative D call TRBD1 (6 bases). There are 17 residues in the CDR3. The V end was cut by 3 bases, the J end by 7 bases, with 21 bases between.